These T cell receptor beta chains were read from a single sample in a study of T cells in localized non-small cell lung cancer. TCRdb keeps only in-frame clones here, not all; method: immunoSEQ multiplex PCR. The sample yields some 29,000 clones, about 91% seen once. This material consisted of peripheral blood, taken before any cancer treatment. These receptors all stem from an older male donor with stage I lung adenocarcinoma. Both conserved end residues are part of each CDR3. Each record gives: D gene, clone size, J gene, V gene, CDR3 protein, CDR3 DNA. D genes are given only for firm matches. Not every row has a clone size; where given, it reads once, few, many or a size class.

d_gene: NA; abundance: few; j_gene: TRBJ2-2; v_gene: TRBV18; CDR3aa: CASSLEEGGLTGELFF; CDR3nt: TGTGCCAGCTCCCTGGAGGAGGGGGGACTCACCGGGGAGCTGTTTTTT
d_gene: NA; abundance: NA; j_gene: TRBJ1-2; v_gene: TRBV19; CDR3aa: CASSILGDGYTF; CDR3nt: TGTGCCAGTAGTATTTTGGGGGATGGCTACACCTTC
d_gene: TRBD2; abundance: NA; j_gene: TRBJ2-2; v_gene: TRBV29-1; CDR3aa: CSVDLAGGVPVTGELFF; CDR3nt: TGCAGCGTTGACCTAGCGGGGGGGGTGCCGGTCACCGGGGAGCTGTTTTTT
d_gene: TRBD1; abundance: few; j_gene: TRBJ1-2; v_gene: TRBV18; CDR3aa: CASSQSREGGSGYTF; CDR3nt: TGTGCCAGCTCGCAATCCCGGGAAGGGGGCTCTGGCTACACCTTC
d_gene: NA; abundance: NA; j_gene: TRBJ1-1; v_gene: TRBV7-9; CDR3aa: CASSSDSYTEAFF; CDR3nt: TGTGCCAGCAGCTCGGACAGCTACACTGAAGCTTTCTTT
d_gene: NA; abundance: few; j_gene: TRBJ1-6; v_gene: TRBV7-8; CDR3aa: CASSPDSRVNNSPLHF; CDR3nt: TGTGCCAGCAGCCCTGATAGTCGAGTTAACAATTCACCCCTCCACTTT
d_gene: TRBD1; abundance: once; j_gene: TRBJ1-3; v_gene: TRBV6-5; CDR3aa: CASSFVQGNTIYF; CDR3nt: TGTGCCAGCAGTTTCGTACAGGGGAACACCATATATTTT
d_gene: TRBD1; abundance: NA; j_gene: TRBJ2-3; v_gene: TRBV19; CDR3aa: CASSSKDRGLGADTQYF; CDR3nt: TGTGCCAGTAGTTCCAAGGACAGGGGGCTTGGAGCAGATACGCAGTATTTT
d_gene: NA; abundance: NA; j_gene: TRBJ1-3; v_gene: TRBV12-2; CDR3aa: CASREQVSSGNTIYF; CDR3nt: TGTGCAAGTCGGGAACAGGTGAGCTCTGGAAACACCATATATTTT
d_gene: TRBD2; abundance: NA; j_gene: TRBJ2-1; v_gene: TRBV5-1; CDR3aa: CASSSQRGGIYEQFF; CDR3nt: TGCGCCAGCAGCTCCCAGCGGGGGGGCATCTATGAGCAGTTCTTC
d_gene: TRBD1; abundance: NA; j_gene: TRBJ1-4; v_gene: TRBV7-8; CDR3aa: CASSQTPLGGRGEKLFF; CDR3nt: TGTGCCAGCAGCCAAACCCCACTAGGGGGCAGGGGGGAAAAACTGTTTTTT
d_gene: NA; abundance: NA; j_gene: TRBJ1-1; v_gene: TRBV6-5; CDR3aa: CASTPDRRGNTEAFF; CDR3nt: TGTGCCAGCACCCCAGACAGGAGGGGTAACACTGAAGCTTTCTTT